The rows below give T cell receptor beta chains drawn from one sample of a study of T cell clonotyping in hematopoietic cell transplantation. Profiling relied on immunoSEQ multiplex PCR, and the TCRdb table lists in-frame clones only, not all of them. Among 7,200 or so clones listed, roughly 90% were seen once. The source material was PBMCs, sampled 30 days after allogeneic stem cell transplant. The receptor set was obtained from a female patient between 50 and 60 years old who had an allogeneic stem cell transplant from an unrelated donor, so the T cells may come from the graft donor. Some clones in this sample may be carry-over from other donors' samples. Both conserved end residues are part of each CDR3. A D gene is named only where the DNA matches it firmly. Clone sizes are given selectively: once, few, many, or a class where the clone is expanded.

v_gene	j_gene	abundance	d_gene	CDR3nt	CDR3aa
TRBV19	TRBJ1-5	.	.	TGTGCCAGTAAATCGGGACCGACTCAGCCCCAGCATTTT	CASKSGPTQPQHF
TRBV7-6	TRBJ1-3	.	TRBD1	TGTGCCAGCAGCTCGACAGGGTGGGGAAACACCATATATTTT	CASSSTGWGNTIYF
TRBV7-7	TRBJ2-7	.	TRBD1	TGTGCCAGCAGCCCCAGACAGGGTAAGTACGAGCAGTACTTC	CASSPRQGKYEQYF
TRBV11-2	TRBJ1-6	.	.	TGTGCCAGCAGCTTAGGACAGACTTCCTATAATTCACCCCTCCACTTT	CASSLGQTSYNSPLHF
TRBV6-5	TRBJ1-5	.	TRBD1	TGTGCCAGCAGCAGACAGGGGGCTGGCAATCAGCCCCAGCATTTT	CASSRQGAGNQPQHF
TRBV2	TRBJ1-2	.	.	TGTGCCAGCAGTGAAAGTATAGAGCACTATGGCTACACCTTC	CASSESIEHYGYTF
TRBV18	TRBJ1-1	.	.	TGTGCCAGCTCACTGGAACAGAAGAACACTGAAGCTTTCTTT	CASSLEQKNTEAFF
TRBV27	TRBJ2-2	.	TRBD1	TGTGCCAGCAGTCGACAGGGGTCCGGCACCGGGGAGCTGTTTTTT	CASSRQGSGTGELFF
TRBV14	TRBJ2-7	.	.	TGTGCCAGCAGCCCCCAGTCAGGGGAGCAGTACTTC	CASSPQSGEQYF
TRBV28	TRBJ1-2	.	.	TGTGCCAGCAGCCAACAGGGAATCGAACTCTATGGCTACACCTTC	CASSQQGIELYGYTF
TRBV19	TRBJ2-3	.	.	TGTGCCAGTAGTATGAGAAGTGGAGATACGCAGTATTTT	CASSMRSGDTQYF
TRBV4-2	TRBJ2-5	.	TRBD2	TGTGCCAGCAGCCCTGTGCAGCGGGGGACCCAAGAGACCCAGTACTTC	CASSPVQRGTQETQYF
TRBV9	TRBJ2-5	.	TRBD1	TGTGCCAGCAGCGTAGGGATTGTGGACAGGGGTAAAGAGACCCAGTACTTC	CASSVGIVDRGKETQYF
TRBV4-3	TRBJ2-6	few	.	TGCGCCAGCAGCCAAGATCGGGGGGCCTGGGCCAACGTCCTGACTTTC	CASSQDRGAWANVLTF
TRBV4-2	TRBJ2-2	once	TRBD2	TGTGCCAGCAGCCAACCCGGTGGGACTAGCGGACCGAACACCGGGGAGCTGTTTTTT	CASSQPGGTSGPNTGELFF
TRBV19	TRBJ2-5	.	.	TGTGCCAGTAGTAAGTCCCTGGCCGGGGGCGGCGAGACCCAGTACTTC	CASSKSLAGGGETQYF
TRBV4-1	TRBJ2-5	once	TRBD2	TGCGCCAGCAGCCAATTCAGTAGACTAGCGGGGGGCCAAGAGACCCAGTACTTC	CASSQFSRLAGGQETQYF
TRBV5-4	TRBJ2-7	.	.	TGTGCCAGCAGGCCCTCTGGCGCCGGAGGGCCCTACGAGCAGTACTTC	CASRPSGAGGPYEQYF
TRBV5-1	TRBJ1-1	.	TRBD1	TGCGCCAGCAGTTCTCCTCCGGGACAGATGAACACTGAAGCTTTCTTT	CASSSPPGQMNTEAFF
TRBV7-2	TRBJ1-1	.	.	TGTGCCAGCAGCTTATCCTTCTCGGGGGCCACTGAAGCTTTCTTT	CASSLSFSGATEAFF
TRBV5-1	TRBJ2-7	once	.	TGCGCCAGCAGCTTAGATGGGCTCCAAGCCTACGAGCAGTACTTC	CASSLDGLQAYEQYF
TRBV5-4	TRBJ2-7	.	TRBD1	TGTGCCAGCAGCTTAGGGGTTAAGGGGGCCTACTCCTACGAGCAGTACTTC	CASSLGVKGAYSYEQYF
TRBV25-1	TRBJ1-1	.	.	TGTGCCAGCAGGAAGGTGGGGGGCGGCACTGAAGCTTTCTTT	CASRKVGGGTEAFF
TRBV5-4	TRBJ1-6	once	.	TGTGCCAGCAGCTCCGGACAGCGGAGTCCTGGGAATTCACCCCTCCACTTT	CASSSGQRSPGNSPLHF
TRBV11-2	TRBJ1-5	once	.	TGTGCCAGCCCCTCCAGGGGTTGCAATCAGCCCCAGCATTTT	CASPSRGCNQPQHF
TRBV30	TRBJ1-2	.	TRBD1	TGTGCCTGGAGTGTACAAAGGACAGGGGAAGATGGCTACACCTTC	CAWSVQRTGEDGYTF
TRBV27	TRBJ2-3	.	TRBD1	TGTGCCAGCAACAGGGGTCCCCCAGATACGCAGTATTTT	CASNRGPPDTQYF
TRBV14	TRBJ2-1	.	TRBD1	TGTGCCAGCAGGCGCTACGAGACAGGGGAGTATTACAATGAGCAGTTCTTC	CASRRYETGEYYNEQFF
TRBV28	TRBJ1-2	.	TRBD1	TGTGCCAGCAGTGGACAGGGGGCGGGTGGCTACACCTTC	CASSGQGAGGYTF
TRBV25-1	TRBJ1-1	.	.	TGTGCCAGCCAGAATACAGGGTTTGCTAGTACTGAAGCTTTCTTT	CASQNTGFASTEAFF
TRBV30	TRBJ2-7	.	.	TGTGCCTGGGTGACGGTTGGGGAGATTCGGCGCCCCTACGAGCAGTACTTC	CAWVTVGEIRRPYEQYF
TRBV19	TRBJ1-1	few	.	TGTGCCAGTAGGTCCAGGGGGAACACTGAAGCTTTCTTT	CASRSRGNTEAFF
TRBV7-2	TRBJ2-5	.	.	TGTGCCAGCAGCTTATACAGGAAGACCCAGTACTTC	CASSLYRKTQYF
TRBV28	TRBJ2-7	.	TRBD2	TGTGCCAGCAGTTTATCGGGGGGGGTTTACGAGCAGTACTTC	CASSLSGGVYEQYF
TRBV10-3	TRBJ1-6	few	TRBD1	TGTGCCATCAGTGCCGGGGACAGCTATAATTCACCCCTCCACTTT	CAISAGDSYNSPLHF